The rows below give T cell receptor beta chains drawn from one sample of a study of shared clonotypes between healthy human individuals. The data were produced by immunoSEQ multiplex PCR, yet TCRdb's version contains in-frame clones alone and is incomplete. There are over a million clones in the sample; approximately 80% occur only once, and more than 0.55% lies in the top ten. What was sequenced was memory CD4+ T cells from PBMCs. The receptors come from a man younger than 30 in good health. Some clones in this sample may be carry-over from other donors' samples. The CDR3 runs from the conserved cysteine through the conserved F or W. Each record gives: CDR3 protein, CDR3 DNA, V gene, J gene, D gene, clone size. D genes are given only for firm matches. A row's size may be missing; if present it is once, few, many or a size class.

cdr3_aa: CSAIGDSSPSF; cdr3_nt: TGCAGTGCTATAGGCGACAGTTCACCTTCCTTC; v_call: TRBV20-1; j_call: TRBJ1-2; d_call: NA; clone_size: once
cdr3_aa: CASRRGGSYNEQFF; cdr3_nt: TGCGCCAGCAGAAGGGGGGGCTCCTACAATGAGCAGTTCTTC; v_call: TRBV10-1; j_call: TRBJ2-1; d_call: NA; clone_size: few
cdr3_aa: CASSSQQGYDQPQHF; cdr3_nt: TGTGCCAGCAGTTCGCAACAGGGATACGATCAGCCCCAGCATTTT; v_call: TRBV28; j_call: TRBJ1-5; d_call: NA; clone_size: NA
cdr3_aa: CASSPVGQGASGYTF; cdr3_nt: TGTGCCAGCTCACCGGTGGGACAGGGGGCCAGTGGCTACACCTTC; v_call: TRBV18; j_call: TRBJ1-2; d_call: TRBD1; clone_size: few
cdr3_aa: CASSVESNTEAFF; cdr3_nt: TGTGCCAGCAGCGTAGAGAGTAACACTGAAGCTTTCTTT; v_call: TRBV9; j_call: TRBJ1-1; d_call: NA; clone_size: NA
cdr3_aa: CASSRTGSQETQYF; cdr3_nt: TGCGCCAGCAGCCGGACAGGGAGTCAAGAGACCCAGTACTTC; v_call: TRBV5-1; j_call: TRBJ2-5; d_call: TRBD1; clone_size: NA
cdr3_aa: CASSPVTGASYEQYF; cdr3_nt: TGCGCCAGCAGCCCGGTGACAGGGGCCTCCTACGAGCAGTACTTC; v_call: TRBV5-1; j_call: TRBJ2-7; d_call: TRBD1; clone_size: NA
cdr3_aa: CASGSTDTQYF; cdr3_nt: TGTGCTAGTGGTTCCACAGATACGCAGTATTTT; v_call: TRBV12-5; j_call: TRBJ2-3; d_call: NA; clone_size: NA
cdr3_aa: CASKDRGNTGELFF; cdr3_nt: TGTGCCAGCAAAGACAGGGGAAACACCGGGGAGCTGTTTTTT; v_call: TRBV7-3; j_call: TRBJ2-2; d_call: TRBD1; clone_size: NA
cdr3_aa: CASSVEGRDNEQFF; cdr3_nt: TGTGCCAGCAGCGTAGAAGGGCGGGACAATGAGCAGTTCTTC; v_call: TRBV9; j_call: TRBJ2-1; d_call: NA; clone_size: NA
cdr3_aa: CASRTGRNTEAFF; cdr3_nt: TGTGCCAGCAGAACAGGACGGAACACTGAAGCTTTCTTT; v_call: TRBV2; j_call: TRBJ1-1; d_call: NA; clone_size: NA
cdr3_aa: CASSIEAGGPYEQYF; cdr3_nt: TGTGCCAGCAGTATAGAAGCGGGAGGGCCCTACGAGCAGTACTTC; v_call: TRBV27; j_call: TRBJ2-7; d_call: TRBD2; clone_size: NA
cdr3_aa: CAWSVGGSGANVLTF; cdr3_nt: TGTGCCTGGAGTGTAGGAGGGTCTGGGGCCAACGTCCTGACTTTC; v_call: TRBV30; j_call: TRBJ2-6; d_call: NA; clone_size: few
cdr3_aa: CASSLVGSRNTIYF; cdr3_nt: TGTGCCAGCAGCTTAGTGGGCAGTCGAAACACCATATATTTT; v_call: TRBV7-2; j_call: TRBJ1-3; d_call: NA; clone_size: NA
cdr3_aa: CASSVASAGANVLTF; cdr3_nt: TGTGCCAGCAGCGTAGCCAGCGCTGGGGCCAACGTCCTGACTTTC; v_call: TRBV9; j_call: TRBJ2-6; d_call: NA; clone_size: NA
cdr3_aa: CASSEAVTGGYEQYF; cdr3_nt: TGTGCCAGCAGTGAAGCGGTGACAGGGGGCTACGAGCAGTACTTC; v_call: TRBV6-1; j_call: TRBJ2-7; d_call: TRBD1; clone_size: NA
cdr3_aa: CASSLQTSARSGANVLTF; cdr3_nt: TGCGCCAGCAGCCTTCAGACTAGCGCCCGATCTGGGGCCAACGTCCTGACTTTC; v_call: TRBV4-3; j_call: TRBJ2-6; d_call: TRBD2; clone_size: NA
cdr3_aa: CASSSGRSVTYEQYF; cdr3_nt: TGTGCCAGCAGCTCCGGCCGGTCTGTCACCTACGAGCAGTACTTC; v_call: TRBV7-8; j_call: TRBJ2-7; d_call: NA; clone_size: NA
cdr3_aa: CSVVGGSGANVLTF; cdr3_nt: TGCAGCGTTGTTGGGGGCTCTGGGGCCAACGTCCTGACTTTC; v_call: TRBV29-1; j_call: TRBJ2-6; d_call: NA; clone_size: NA
cdr3_aa: CASSVDARGSLYGYTF; cdr3_nt: TGTGCCAGCAGCGTCGACGCCAGGGGCAGCCTCTATGGCTACACCTTC; v_call: TRBV9; j_call: TRBJ1-2; d_call: NA; clone_size: NA
cdr3_aa: CASSLFASGTTNTGELFF; cdr3_nt: TGTGCCAGCAGCTTATTTGCTAGCGGGACCACGAACACCGGGGAGCTGTTTTTT; v_call: TRBV7-2; j_call: TRBJ2-2; d_call: TRBD2; clone_size: NA
cdr3_aa: CASTYGGATNYGYTF; cdr3_nt: TGTGCCAGCACCTACGGAGGGGCGACTAACTATGGCTACACCTTC; v_call: TRBV28; j_call: TRBJ1-2; d_call: NA; clone_size: once
cdr3_aa: CASSMGQEKTGELFF; cdr3_nt: TGTGCCAGCAGTATGGGACAGGAGAAGACCGGGGAGCTGTTTTTT; v_call: TRBV6-6; j_call: TRBJ2-2; d_call: TRBD1; clone_size: NA
cdr3_aa: CASSRDTSSYEQYF; cdr3_nt: TGCGCCAGCAGCCGGGACACGAGCTCCTACGAGCAGTACTTC; v_call: TRBV5-1; j_call: TRBJ2-7; d_call: NA; clone_size: once
cdr3_aa: CASSLGLAGVFRADTQYF; cdr3_nt: TGTGCCAGCAGCCTGGGACTAGCGGGAGTGTTTAGGGCAGATACGCAGTATTTT; v_call: TRBV5-6; j_call: TRBJ2-3; d_call: TRBD2; clone_size: NA
cdr3_aa: CASSLNGWEAFF; cdr3_nt: TGTGCCAGCAGCTTAAATGGTTGGGAAGCTTTCTTT; v_call: TRBV7-3; j_call: TRBJ1-1; d_call: NA; clone_size: once
cdr3_aa: CASGNWASSRQPQHF; cdr3_nt: TGTGCCAGCGGGAATTGGGCATCCAGCAGGCAGCCCCAGCATTTT; v_call: TRBV7-8; j_call: TRBJ1-5; d_call: NA; clone_size: NA
cdr3_aa: CASCVTRSANTEAFF; cdr3_nt: TGTGCCAGCTGCGTTACCCGTTCAGCGAACACTGAAGCTTTCTTT; v_call: TRBV6-5; j_call: TRBJ1-1; d_call: NA; clone_size: NA
cdr3_aa: CASRGGGPQYF; cdr3_nt: TGTGCCAGCAGAGGCGGGGGGCCCCAGTACTTC; v_call: TRBV28; j_call: TRBJ2-5; d_call: TRBD2; clone_size: NA
cdr3_aa: CASSLVGPQADTQYF; cdr3_nt: TGTGCCAGCAGCTTGGTTGGCCCGCAAGCAGATACGCAGTATTTT; v_call: TRBV5-6; j_call: TRBJ2-3; d_call: NA; clone_size: NA
cdr3_aa: CASSRGRTGELFF; cdr3_nt: TGTGCCAGTAGTCGTGGGCGAACCGGGGAGCTGTTTTTT; v_call: TRBV19; j_call: TRBJ2-2; d_call: NA; clone_size: NA
cdr3_aa: CASSLRGAYEQYF; cdr3_nt: TGCGCCAGCAGCTTGCGGGGCGCCTACGAGCAGTACTTC; v_call: TRBV5-1; j_call: TRBJ2-7; d_call: NA; clone_size: NA
cdr3_aa: CASTQAPGGNTGELFF; cdr3_nt: TGTGCCAGCACTCAAGCCCCAGGGGGTAACACCGGGGAGCTGTTTTTT; v_call: TRBV9; j_call: TRBJ2-2; d_call: TRBD1; clone_size: NA
cdr3_aa: CATRRSPTYEQYF; cdr3_nt: TGTGCCACCCGGCGGAGCCCCACCTACGAGCAGTACTTC; v_call: TRBV28; j_call: TRBJ2-7; d_call: NA; clone_size: NA
cdr3_aa: CASSPLPGGEKLFF; cdr3_nt: TGTGCCAGTAGTCCTCTACCCGGCGGCGAAAAACTGTTTTTT; v_call: TRBV19; j_call: TRBJ1-4; d_call: NA; clone_size: NA
cdr3_aa: CASSLTPEIANTGELFF; cdr3_nt: TGCGCCAGCAGCTTGACCCCCGAAATTGCGAACACCGGGGAGCTGTTTTTT; v_call: TRBV5-1; j_call: TRBJ2-2; d_call: NA; clone_size: NA
cdr3_aa: CASSLAVRAYEQYF; cdr3_nt: TGTGCCAGCAGCTTAGCAGTCAGAGCCTACGAGCAGTACTTC; v_call: TRBV7-2; j_call: TRBJ2-7; d_call: NA; clone_size: NA
cdr3_aa: CASSPRDRPYEQYF; cdr3_nt: TGTGCCAGCAGCCCCCGGGACCGACCTTACGAGCAGTACTTC; v_call: TRBV5-5; j_call: TRBJ2-7; d_call: NA; clone_size: NA
cdr3_aa: CASSLDNTDRGREKLFF; cdr3_nt: TGTGCCAGCAGCTTAGATAATACGGACAGGGGGCGCGAAAAACTGTTTTTT; v_call: TRBV11-2; j_call: TRBJ1-4; d_call: TRBD1; clone_size: once
cdr3_aa: CASSLGPEQGAGYGYTF; cdr3_nt: TGTGCCAGCAGCTTAGGACCGGAGCAGGGGGCAGGGTATGGCTACACCTTC; v_call: TRBV7-2; j_call: TRBJ1-2; d_call: TRBD1; clone_size: NA
cdr3_aa: CASTLSTYNEQFF; cdr3_nt: TGTGCCAGCACTCTTAGTACCTACAATGAGCAGTTCTTC; v_call: TRBV28; j_call: TRBJ2-1; d_call: NA; clone_size: NA
cdr3_aa: CASSLLGTHYYEQYF; cdr3_nt: TGTGCCAGCAGCTTGCTTGGGACACACTACTACGAGCAGTACTTC; v_call: TRBV5-5; j_call: TRBJ2-7; d_call: NA; clone_size: NA
cdr3_aa: CASSPWTGETGELFF; cdr3_nt: TGTGCCAGCAGCCCCTGGACAGGGGAGACCGGGGAGCTGTTTTTT; v_call: TRBV7-3; j_call: TRBJ2-2; d_call: TRBD1; clone_size: NA
cdr3_aa: CASSLGVMAVYEQYF; cdr3_nt: TGCGCCAGCAGCTTGGGCGTAATGGCCGTCTACGAGCAGTACTTC; v_call: TRBV5-1; j_call: TRBJ2-7; d_call: NA; clone_size: once
cdr3_aa: CASSNLPDRGHSGNTIYF; cdr3_nt: TGTGCCAGCAGCAACCTACCCGACAGGGGGCACTCTGGAAACACCATATATTTT; v_call: TRBV21-1; j_call: TRBJ1-3; d_call: NA; clone_size: NA
cdr3_aa: CASSLAGGAGALDTQYF; cdr3_nt: TGCGCCAGCAGCTTGGCCGGAGGAGCGGGAGCTCTCGATACGCAGTATTTT; v_call: TRBV5-1; j_call: TRBJ2-3; d_call: TRBD2; clone_size: NA
cdr3_aa: CATQVGPWTGELFF; cdr3_nt: TGTGCCACCCAGGTGGGGCCGTGGACCGGGGAGCTGTTTTTT; v_call: TRBV6-5; j_call: TRBJ2-2; d_call: NA; clone_size: NA
cdr3_aa: CASSTRGFPGELFF; cdr3_nt: TGTGCCAGCTCAACAAGGGGGTTTCCCGGGGAGCTGTTTTTT; v_call: TRBV18; j_call: TRBJ2-2; d_call: NA; clone_size: NA
cdr3_aa: CASSYSGGDRGSEQYF; cdr3_nt: TGTGCCAGCAGTTACTCAGGTGGGGACAGGGGGTCCGAGCAGTACTTC; v_call: TRBV6-5; j_call: TRBJ2-7; d_call: TRBD1; clone_size: NA
cdr3_aa: CASSLASSGEETQYF; cdr3_nt: TGTGCCAGCAGCTTGGCCTCATCGGGAGAGGAGACCCAGTACTTC; v_call: TRBV5-6; j_call: TRBJ2-5; d_call: NA; clone_size: NA
cdr3_aa: CASSLGVDGEKLFF; cdr3_nt: TGTGCCAGCAGTCTGGGGGTTGACGGAGAAAAACTGTTTTTT; v_call: TRBV2; j_call: TRBJ1-4; d_call: NA; clone_size: NA
cdr3_aa: CASSPLTGELFF; cdr3_nt: TGTGCCAGCTCACCACTAACCGGGGAGCTGTTTTTT; v_call: TRBV18; j_call: TRBJ2-2; d_call: NA; clone_size: NA
cdr3_aa: CASTKTGGDDEQYF; cdr3_nt: TGTGCCAGCACAAAAACAGGGGGCGATGACGAGCAGTACTTC; v_call: TRBV5-6; j_call: TRBJ2-7; d_call: TRBD1; clone_size: NA
cdr3_aa: CSVVMGATYEQYF; cdr3_nt: TGCAGCGTTGTCATGGGCGCTACCTACGAGCAGTACTTC; v_call: TRBV29-1; j_call: TRBJ2-7; d_call: NA; clone_size: NA
cdr3_aa: CASMGPNSPNTQYF; cdr3_nt: TGTGCCAGCATGGGTCCGAACAGTCCAAATACGCAGTATTTT; v_call: TRBV28; j_call: TRBJ2-3; d_call: NA; clone_size: NA
cdr3_aa: CASSQDQANYGYTF; cdr3_nt: TGCGCCAGCAGCCAAGATCAGGCTAACTATGGCTACACCTTC; v_call: TRBV4-3; j_call: TRBJ1-2; d_call: NA; clone_size: NA
cdr3_aa: CASSTPEGGGPNKTSYEQYF; cdr3_nt: TGTGCCAGCAGCACCCCGGAGGGCGGGGGGCCTAACAAAACCTCCTACGAGCAGTACTTC; v_call: TRBV21-1; j_call: TRBJ2-7; d_call: NA; clone_size: NA
cdr3_aa: CASSSRQVGTEAFF; cdr3_nt: TGTGCCAGCAGCTCTCGACAGGTTGGCACTGAAGCTTTCTTT; v_call: TRBV9; j_call: TRBJ1-1; d_call: NA; clone_size: NA
cdr3_aa: CASSYWVGAPDTQYF; cdr3_nt: TGTGCCAGCAGTTACTGGGTGGGAGCCCCAGATACGCAGTATTTT; v_call: TRBV6-5; j_call: TRBJ2-3; d_call: NA; clone_size: once